A single sample gave rise to the 25 T cell receptor beta chains below, sequenced in a study of T-cell reconstitution after alpha-beta-depleted transplantation in children. Unique molecular identifiers were built into the TCRbeta library. TCRdb reprocessed the PCR reads with MiXCR, giving one entry per CDR3 protein. The repertoire holds about 360,000 distinct CDR3 sequences, with 13% as singletons. The material was PBMCs, obtained from the stem cell graft. The receptors come from a human donor who donated a stem cell graft to a child with Fanconi anemia.

This clonotype was counted many times. The chain employs TRBV20-1 and TRBJ1-1, with 8 bases matching TRBD1. V trimming: 0 bases; J trimming: 4 bases; junction bases outside the gene matches: 4. Germline V CDR1 and CDR2: DFQATT, SNEGSKA (reference sequence). This CDR3 region has 14 residues. The CDR3, as DNA: TGCAGTGCTAGAGACAGGGACAGGACCACTGAAGCTTTCTTT. Protein sequence: CSARDRDRTTEAFF.

V usage is TRBV29-1 and J usage is TRBJ2-1, with D possibly being TRBD1 (5 bases). This CDR3 spans 16 amino acids. V gave up 3 bases and J gave up 0 bases, with 15 bases separating them. Germline lookup yields CDR1 SQVTM and CDR2 ANQGSEA. This CDR3 is CSVEGRALSSYNEQFF. CDR3 nucleotide sequence: TGCAGCGTTGAGGGCAGGGCCCTAAGCTCCTACAATGAGCAGTTCTTC.

Many counts were recorded for this clonotype. The chain couples TRBV12-3 or TRBV12-4 to TRBJ1-3; 9 bases align to TRBD1. Losses at the gene ends were 6 bases for V and 8 bases for J; bases not matched to a gene: 8. This CDR3 region has 14 residues. CDR3 sequence: CASSQGQGLHTIYF. The CDR3 nucleotides are TGTGCCAGCAGCCAGGGACAGGGTTTGCACACCATATATTTT.

The V and J genes are TRBV20-1 and TRBJ1-5; 9 nucleotides align to TRBD1. Germline trimming cut 6 bases from V and 5 bases from J; bases unmatched to any gene: 14. CDR1 and CDR2 (germline): DFQATT, SNEGSKA (reference sequence). The CDR3 extends over 16 amino acids. The CDR3 protein is CSAKPSGTGFYQPQHF. CDR3 nucleotide sequence: TGCAGTGCAAAACCTTCCGGGACAGGGTTTTATCAGCCCCAGCATTTT.

This clonotype came up a few times. The chain combines TRBV12-3 or TRBV12-4 with TRBJ2-2; D is unresolved. The CDR3 covers 15 residues. V was cut by 7 bases and J by 7 bases, with 19 bases left in between. The DNA for the CDR3 is TGTGCCAGCACCCCCCGGCAGCCCAGGAGCGGGGAGCTGTTTTTT. It is translated as CASTPRQPRSGELFF.

The V call is TRBV12-3 or TRBV12-4, the J call TRBJ2-7; D assignment may be TRBD1 or TRBD2 (5 bases each). Deletions cut 3 bases from V and 6 bases from J, with 9 bases between. This CDR3 contains 12 residues. The CDR3 DNA follows: TGTGCCAGCAGTTTGGGGGTATCCGAGCAGTACTTC. It yields the protein CASSLGVSEQYF.

This clonotype has a handful of counts. J is TRBJ1-2 and V is TRBV7-2; D not certain. This CDR3 contains 14 residues. Between the trimmed V and J ends, which lost 5 bases and 2 bases, there was a span of 12 bases. CDR1 is SGHTA and CDR2 is FQGNSA in the germline V gene. CDR3 loop: CASSKNPRNYGYTF. CDR3 in DNA: TGTGCCAGCAGCAAAAACCCCCGGAACTATGGCTACACCTTC.

This clonotype has more than one count but fewer than ten. V usage is TRBV28 and J usage is TRBJ2-7, with D possibly matching TRBD2 (5 bases). V gave up 5 bases and J gave up 7 bases, with 9 bases separating them. CDR1 is MDHEN and CDR2 is SYDVKM in the germline V gene. This CDR3 is built from 11 residues. The CDR3 sequence is CASSVRREQYF. The CDR3, as DNA: TGTGCCAGCAGTGTCCGGAGGGAGCAGTACTTC.

Many counts were recorded for this clonotype. The chain is built from TRBV5-1 and TRBJ1-1, with D maybe TRBD1 (6 bases). The CDR3 consists of 15 residues. The germline V gene has CDR1 SGHRS and CDR2 YFSETQ. V gave up 0 bases and J gave up 1 base, with 10 bases separating them. The CDR3 DNA reads as TGCGCCAGCAGCTTGGTCCCGGGGGCGAACACTGAAGCTTTCTTT. Translated, it gives CASSLVPGANTEAFF.

A few counts support this clonotype. The V and J genes are TRBV29-1 and TRBJ2-1; tentative D call: TRBD1 (6 bases). CDR1 and CDR2 (germline): SQVTM, ANQGSEA. This CDR3 is 12 amino acids long. V shed 7 bases and J shed 9 bases, with 16 bases lying between them. The CDR3 region is CSAGTQGVEQFF. In DNA form, the CDR3 reads TGCAGCGCCGGAACACAGGGAGTTGAGCAGTTCTTC.

This clonotype was counted at least ten times. V usage is TRBV5-1 and J usage is TRBJ2-1; D is uncertain. V was clipped by 3 bases and J by 10 bases, with 11 bases between them. CDR3 length: 12 amino acids. Germline lookup yields CDR1 SGHRS and CDR2 YFSETQ. CDR3 region: CASSSPEGEQFF. The CDR3 DNA sequence: TGCGCCAGCAGCTCCCCGGAAGGGGAGCAGTTCTTC.

This clonotype was seen many times. This rearrangement joins TRBV4-3 to TRBJ2-2; D is undetermined. V lost 1 base, J lost 7 bases, and 10 bases lay in between. Germline V gene data show CDR1 as LGHNA and CDR2 as YSLEER. The CDR3 has 14 residues. The CDR3 DNA reads TGCGCCAGCAGCCAAGCGGCCGGAGTCGGGGAGCTGTTTTTT. Protein: CASSQAAGVGELFF.

This clonotype was picked up many times. V is TRBV19 and J is TRBJ1-1, with D hard to call. Between the trimmed V and J ends, which lost 2 bases and 11 bases, there was a span of 15 bases. The CDR3 runs to 13 residues. The V gene's germline CDR1 is LNHDA and CDR2 SQIVND (reference sequence). The CDR3 loop reads CASSINVQANAFF. In DNA, the CDR3 is TGTGCCAGTAGTATAAATGTTCAGGCTAACGCTTTCTTT.

The chain recombines TRBV9 with TRBJ2-3; tentative D call: TRBD2 (6 bases). CDR3 length: 16 amino acids. The germline V gene has CDR1 SGDLS and CDR2 YYNGEE. V shed 5 bases and J shed 0 bases, with 16 bases lying between them. The CDR3 loop reads CASSTAGQTSTDTQYF. Written as DNA, the CDR3 is TGTGCCAGCAGTACCGCGGGGCAGACTAGCACAGATACGCAGTATTTT.

In its sample, this clonotype was seen many times. The chain employs TRBV9 and TRBJ2-7; TRBD1 is a possible D gene (5 bases). Germline CDR1 is SGDLS and CDR2 is YYNGEE. This CDR3 is built from 14 residues. V lost 0 bases and J 0 bases, leaving 7 bases between the germline ends. Here the CDR3 reads CASSVVDSSYEQYF. The CDR3 DNA follows: TGTGCCAGCAGCGTAGTTGACAGCTCCTACGAGCAGTACTTC.

The chain uses TRBV30 and TRBJ2-7; D possibly matches TRBD1 or TRBD2 (5 bases each). Deletions cut 8 bases from V and 2 bases from J, with 16 bases between. Per germline, CDR1 GTSNPN and CDR2 SVGIG (reference sequence). The CDR3 totals 13 residues. CDR3 region: CAQRDPGAYEQYF. CDR3 sequence (DNA): TGTGCCCAAAGGGACCCTGGGGCCTACGAGCAGTACTTC.

In its sample, this clonotype was seen a few times. The V gene is TRBV5-4, the J gene TRBJ2-1; 11 positions match TRBD2. This CDR3 comprises 16 residues. Germline CDR1 reads SGHNT; CDR2 reads YYREEE (reference sequence). V was clipped by 0 bases and J by 10 bases; unmatched bases: 9. The CDR3 DNA reads TGTGCCAGCAGCTTGGTAGCGGGGGGGCATTATAGGGAGCAGTTCTTC. It is translated as CASSLVAGGHYREQFF.

This clonotype was seen a handful of times. The rearrangement links TRBV5-1 to TRBJ2-3; 7 nucleotides line up with TRBD1. V trimming: 4 bases; J trimming: 0 bases; junction bases outside the gene matches: 5. This CDR3 spans 15 amino acids. Germline loops: CDR1 SGHRS, CDR2 YFSETQ. The CDR3 is CASSVGQASTDTQYF. The DNA for the CDR3 is TGCGCCAGCAGCGTCGGACAGGCTAGCACAGATACGCAGTATTTT.

This clonotype was found many times. The rearrangement joins TRBV4-1 to TRBJ2-1, with 8 positions matching TRBD2. The trim removed 3 bases at V and 4 bases at J, leaving 11 bases unmatched. The CDR3 runs to 17 residues. The germline CDR1 and CDR2 sequences are MGHRA and YSYEKL. CDR3 sequence reads: CASSHAAQAGGYNEQFF. The CDR3 DNA is TGCGCCAGCAGCCACGCGGCACAGGCGGGGGGTTACAATGAGCAGTTCTTC.

This clonotype was seen ten or more times. The V call is TRBV14, the J call TRBJ1-2; D is unresolved. The CDR3 spans 15 residues. Germline V gene sequence: CDR1 SGHDN, CDR2 FVKESK. Trimming took 5 bases from V and 4 from J, leaving 17 bases between them. In nucleotides, the CDR3 is TGTGCCAGCAGCTATTATGAAGGAGACTTCTATGGCTACACCTTC. It yields the protein CASSYYEGDFYGYTF.

This clonotype is large within its sample. The chain recombines TRBV20-1 with TRBJ2-2; 8 bases fit TRBD1. This CDR3 comprises 16 residues. The V segment lost 0 bases and the J segment 5 bases; nucleotides outside the gene matches: 8. CDR1 is DFQATT, CDR2 SNEGSKA, per germline (reference sequence). CDR3 sequence (DNA): TGCAGTGCTAGAGATAGGACAGGGAGGATGACCGGGGAGCTGTTTTTT. It yields the protein CSARDRTGRMTGELFF.

This rearrangement joins TRBV7-2 to TRBJ2-5; TRBD1 aligns across 7 bases. The CDR3 length is 14 residues. With V trimmed by 1 base and J by 5 bases, 4 bases remained unmatched. Germline assignment: CDR1 SGHTA and CDR2 FQGNSA. This CDR3 reads CASSLDRGRETQYF. The CDR3 DNA follows: TGTGCCAGCAGCTTAGACAGGGGTCGGGAGACCCAGTACTTC.

This clonotype was recorded a few times. The gene calls are TRBV11-2 and TRBJ2-4; D might be TRBD1 (5 bases). Trimming left V 6 bases short and J 0 bases short, with 15 bases between. Germline V gene lookup returns CDR1 SGHAT and CDR2 FQNNGV. The CDR3 runs to 16 residues. CDR3 amino acids: CASSSIKGIAKNIQYF. Here the CDR3 DNA reads TGTGCCAGCAGTTCAATTAAGGGGATAGCCAAAAACATTCAGTACTTC.

This clonotype was seen repeatedly, ten times or more. This chain joins TRBV5-1 and TRBJ2-1; 11 bases fit TRBD1. Germline CDR1 reads SGHRS; CDR2 reads YFSETQ. The trim removed 1 base at V and 10 bases at J, leaving 7 bases unmatched. This CDR3 comprises 15 residues. CDR3 sequence: CASSLIGTGGQEQFF. CDR3 bases: TGCGCCAGCAGCTTGATTGGGACAGGGGGGCAGGAGCAGTTCTTC.

This clonotype was found a few times. The chain joins TRBV6-1 to TRBJ1-2, with TRBD1 as a possible D gene (6 bases). The V end lost 7 bases, the J end lost 4 bases, and 13 bases lay between the germline ends. The CDR3 spans 13 residues. Germline lookup yields CDR1 MNHNS and CDR2 SASEGT. Written as DNA, the CDR3 is TGTGCCAGCACCAAAGGACAGTTCTATGGCTACACCTTC. The encoded protein is CASTKGQFYGYTF.